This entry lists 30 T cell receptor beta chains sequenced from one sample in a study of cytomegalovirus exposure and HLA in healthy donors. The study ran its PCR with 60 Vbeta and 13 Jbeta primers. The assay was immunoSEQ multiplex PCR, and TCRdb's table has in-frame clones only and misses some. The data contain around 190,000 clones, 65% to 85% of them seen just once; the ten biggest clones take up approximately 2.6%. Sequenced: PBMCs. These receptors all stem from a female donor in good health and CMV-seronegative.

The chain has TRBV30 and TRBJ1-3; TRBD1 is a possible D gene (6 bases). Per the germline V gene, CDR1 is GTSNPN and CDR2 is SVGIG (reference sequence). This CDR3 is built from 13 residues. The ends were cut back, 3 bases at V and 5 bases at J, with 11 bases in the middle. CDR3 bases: TGTGCCTGGAGAGGGCAGGGGAGAAACACCATATATTTT. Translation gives CAWRGQGRNTIYF.

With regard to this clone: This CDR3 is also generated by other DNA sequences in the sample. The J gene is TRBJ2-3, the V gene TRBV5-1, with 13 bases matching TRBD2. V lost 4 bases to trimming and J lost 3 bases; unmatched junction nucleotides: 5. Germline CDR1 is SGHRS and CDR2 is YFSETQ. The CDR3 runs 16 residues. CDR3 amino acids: CASSRGLAGVTDTQYF. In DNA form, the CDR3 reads TGCGCCAGCAGCCGCGGACTAGCGGGGGTAACAGATACGCAGTATTTT. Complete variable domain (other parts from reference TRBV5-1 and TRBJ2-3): KAGVTQTPRYLIKTRGQQVTLSCSPISGHRSVSWYQQTPGQGLQFLFEYFSETQRNKGNFPGRFSGRQFSNSRSEMNVSTLELGDSALYLCASSRGLAGVTDTQYFGPGTRLTVL.

The CDR3 protein is CASSFGLADYEQYF. CDR3 nucleotide sequence: TGTGCCAGCAGCTTCGGACTAGCGGACTACGAGCAGTACTTC. The rearrangement links TRBV9 to TRBJ2-7; 10 nucleotides align to TRBD2. The V segment lost 4 bases and the J segment 3 bases; nucleotides outside the gene matches: 4. The CDR3 contains 14 residues. Germline assignment: CDR1 SGDLS and CDR2 YYNGEE.

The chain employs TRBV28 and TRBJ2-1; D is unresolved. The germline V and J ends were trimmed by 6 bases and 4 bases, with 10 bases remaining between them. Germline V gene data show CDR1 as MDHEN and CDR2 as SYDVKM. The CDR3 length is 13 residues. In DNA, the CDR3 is TGTGCCAGCAGAAGACAAGTGTACAATGAGCAGTTCTTC. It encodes CASRRQVYNEQFF.

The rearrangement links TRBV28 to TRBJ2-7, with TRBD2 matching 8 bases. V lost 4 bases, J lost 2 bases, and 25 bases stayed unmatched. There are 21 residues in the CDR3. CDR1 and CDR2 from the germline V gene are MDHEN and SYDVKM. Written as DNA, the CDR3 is TGTGCCAGCAGTTACCAACCTCTTGGGGGTAGCGGGACCCAATCACCCTACGAGCAGTACTTC. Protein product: CASSYQPLGGSGTQSPYEQYF.

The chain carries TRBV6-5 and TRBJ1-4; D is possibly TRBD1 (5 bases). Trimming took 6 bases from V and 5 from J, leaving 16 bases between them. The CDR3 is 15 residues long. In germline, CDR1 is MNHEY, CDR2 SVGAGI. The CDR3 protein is CASRVRGTENEKLFF. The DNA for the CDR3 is TGTGCCAGCAGGGTACGCGGGACCGAGAATGAAAAACTGTTTTTT.

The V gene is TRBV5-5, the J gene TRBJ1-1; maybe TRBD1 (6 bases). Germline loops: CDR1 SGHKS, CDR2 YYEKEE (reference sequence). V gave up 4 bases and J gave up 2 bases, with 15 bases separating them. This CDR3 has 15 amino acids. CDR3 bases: TGTGCCAGCAGCCATCTTCGGACAGATAACACTGAAGCTTTCTTT. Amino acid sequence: CASSHLRTDNTEAFF.

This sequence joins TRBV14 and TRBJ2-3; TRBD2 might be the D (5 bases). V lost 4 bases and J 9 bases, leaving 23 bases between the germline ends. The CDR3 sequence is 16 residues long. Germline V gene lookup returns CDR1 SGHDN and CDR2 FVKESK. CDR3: CASSPLTSGLDLTQYF. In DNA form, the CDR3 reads TGTGCCAGCAGCCCCTTAACCAGCGGCCTAGATTTGACGCAGTATTTT.

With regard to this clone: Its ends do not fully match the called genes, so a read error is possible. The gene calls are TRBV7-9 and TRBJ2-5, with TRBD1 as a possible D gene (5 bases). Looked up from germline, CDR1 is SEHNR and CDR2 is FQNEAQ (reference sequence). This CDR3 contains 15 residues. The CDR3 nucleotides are TGTTCCAGCAGCTTAGGCAGGGCGAGCCAAGAGACCCAGTACTTC. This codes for CSSSLGRASQETQYF.

The CDR3 DNA reads as TGTGCCAGCAGTTACCCGGGACACCAGAACACTGAAGCTTTCTTT. This translates into CASSYPGHQNTEAFF. The chain links TRBV6-5 to TRBJ1-1; D is perhaps TRBD1 (6 bases). Germline V CDR1 and CDR2: MNHEY, SVGAGI. CDR3 length equals 15 residues. Trimming took 2 bases from V and 1 from J, leaving 11 bases between them.

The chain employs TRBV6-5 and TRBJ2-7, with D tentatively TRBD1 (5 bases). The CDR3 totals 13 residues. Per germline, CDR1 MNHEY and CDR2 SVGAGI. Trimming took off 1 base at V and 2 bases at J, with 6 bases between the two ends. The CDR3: CASSYLTAYEQYF. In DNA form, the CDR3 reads TGTGCCAGCAGTTACTTGACAGCCTACGAGCAGTACTTC.

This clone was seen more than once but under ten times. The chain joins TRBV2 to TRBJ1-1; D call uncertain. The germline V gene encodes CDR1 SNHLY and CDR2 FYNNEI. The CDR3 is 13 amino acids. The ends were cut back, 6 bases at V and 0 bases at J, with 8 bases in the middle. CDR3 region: CASSPRLNTEAFF. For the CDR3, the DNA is TGTGCCAGCAGCCCCAGGCTGAACACTGAAGCTTTCTTT. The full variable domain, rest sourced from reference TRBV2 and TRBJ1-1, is EPEVTQTPSHQVTQMGQEVILRCVPISNHLYFYWYRQILGQKVEFLVSFYNNEISEKSEIFDDQFSVERPDGSNFTLKIRSTKLEDSAMYFCASSPRLNTEAFFGQGTRLTVV.

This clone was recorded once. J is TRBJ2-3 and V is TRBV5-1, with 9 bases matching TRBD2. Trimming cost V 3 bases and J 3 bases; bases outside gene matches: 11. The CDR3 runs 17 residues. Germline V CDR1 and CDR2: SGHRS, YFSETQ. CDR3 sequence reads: CASSSTRGSGSTDTQYF. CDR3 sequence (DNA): TGCGCCAGCAGCTCTACGAGGGGTAGCGGGAGTACAGATACGCAGTATTTT.

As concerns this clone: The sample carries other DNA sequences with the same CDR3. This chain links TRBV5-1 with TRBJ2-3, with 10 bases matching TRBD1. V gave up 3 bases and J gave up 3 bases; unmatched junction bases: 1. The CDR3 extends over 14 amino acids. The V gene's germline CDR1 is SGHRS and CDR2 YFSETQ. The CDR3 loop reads CASSSGQGTDTQYF. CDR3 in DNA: TGCGCCAGCAGCTCGGGACAGGGGACAGATACGCAGTATTTT. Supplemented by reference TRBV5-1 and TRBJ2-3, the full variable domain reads KAGVTQTPRYLIKTRGQQVTLSCSPISGHRSVSWYQQTPGQGLQFLFEYFSETQRNKGNFPGRFSGRQFSNSRSEMNVSTLELGDSALYLCASSSGQGTDTQYFGPGTRLTVL.

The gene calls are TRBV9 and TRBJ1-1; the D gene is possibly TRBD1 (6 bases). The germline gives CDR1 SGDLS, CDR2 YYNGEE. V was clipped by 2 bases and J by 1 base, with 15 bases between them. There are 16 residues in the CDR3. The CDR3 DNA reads TGTGCCAGCAGCGTCTCCCCCAAGACAGGGAACACTGAAGCTTTCTTT. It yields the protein CASSVSPKTGNTEAFF.

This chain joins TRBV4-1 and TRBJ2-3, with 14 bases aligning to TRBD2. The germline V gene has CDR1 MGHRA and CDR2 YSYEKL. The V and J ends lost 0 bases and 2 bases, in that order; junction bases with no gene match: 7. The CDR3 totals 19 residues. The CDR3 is CASSQDLWTSGGFTDTQYF. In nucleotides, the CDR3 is TGCGCCAGCAGCCAAGATCTTTGGACTAGCGGGGGGTTCACAGATACGCAGTATTTT.

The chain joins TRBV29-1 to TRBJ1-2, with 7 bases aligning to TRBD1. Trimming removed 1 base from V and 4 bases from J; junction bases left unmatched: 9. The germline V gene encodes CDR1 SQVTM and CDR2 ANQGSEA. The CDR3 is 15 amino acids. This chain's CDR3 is CSVEGRDSAIYGYTF. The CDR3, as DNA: TGCAGCGTTGAAGGGAGGGACAGTGCTATCTATGGCTACACCTTC.

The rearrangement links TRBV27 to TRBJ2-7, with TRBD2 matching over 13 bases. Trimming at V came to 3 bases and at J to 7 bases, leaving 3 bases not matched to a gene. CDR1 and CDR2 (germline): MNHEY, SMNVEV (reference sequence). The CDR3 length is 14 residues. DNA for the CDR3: TGTGCCAGCAGTTTTGGGACTAGCGGGGAAGAGCAGTACTTC. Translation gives CASSFGTSGEEQYF.

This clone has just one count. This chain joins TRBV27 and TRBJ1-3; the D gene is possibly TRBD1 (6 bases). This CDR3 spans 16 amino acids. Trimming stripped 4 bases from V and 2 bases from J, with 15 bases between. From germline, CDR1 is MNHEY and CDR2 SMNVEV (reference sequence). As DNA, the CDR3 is TGTGCCAGCAGTTCCACTCCCTGGACAGCTGGAAACACCATATATTTT. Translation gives CASSSTPWTAGNTIYF.

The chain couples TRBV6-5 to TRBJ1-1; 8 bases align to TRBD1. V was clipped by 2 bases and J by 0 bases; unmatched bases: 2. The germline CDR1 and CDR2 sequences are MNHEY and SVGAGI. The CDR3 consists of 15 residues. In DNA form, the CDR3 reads TGTGCCAGCAGTTACAGGACAGGGATGAACACTGAAGCTTTCTTT. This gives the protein CASSYRTGMNTEAFF.

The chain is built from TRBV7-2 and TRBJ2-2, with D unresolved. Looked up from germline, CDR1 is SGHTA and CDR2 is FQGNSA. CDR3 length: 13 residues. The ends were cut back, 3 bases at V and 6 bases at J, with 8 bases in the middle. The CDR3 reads CASSFGFPGELFF. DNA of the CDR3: TGTGCCAGCAGCTTCGGGTTTCCCGGGGAGCTGTTTTTT.

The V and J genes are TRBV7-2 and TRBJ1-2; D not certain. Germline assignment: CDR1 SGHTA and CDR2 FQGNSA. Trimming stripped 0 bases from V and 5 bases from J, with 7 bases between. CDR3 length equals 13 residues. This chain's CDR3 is CASSLATAYGYTF. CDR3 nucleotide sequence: TGTGCCAGCAGCTTAGCCACAGCATATGGCTACACCTTC.

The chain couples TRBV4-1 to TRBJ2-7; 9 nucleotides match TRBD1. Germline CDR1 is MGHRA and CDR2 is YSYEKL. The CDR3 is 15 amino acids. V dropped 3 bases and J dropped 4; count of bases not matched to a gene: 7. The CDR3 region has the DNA TGCGCCAGCAGCCAGTGGGACAGGGATCTGTACGAGCAGTACTTC. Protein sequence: CASSQWDRDLYEQYF.

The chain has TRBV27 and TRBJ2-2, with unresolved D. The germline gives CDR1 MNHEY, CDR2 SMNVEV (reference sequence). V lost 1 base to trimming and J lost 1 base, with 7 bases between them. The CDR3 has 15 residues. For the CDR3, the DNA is TGTGCCAGCAGTTTATACACTATGAACACCGGGGAGCTGTTTTTT. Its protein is CASSLYTMNTGELFF.

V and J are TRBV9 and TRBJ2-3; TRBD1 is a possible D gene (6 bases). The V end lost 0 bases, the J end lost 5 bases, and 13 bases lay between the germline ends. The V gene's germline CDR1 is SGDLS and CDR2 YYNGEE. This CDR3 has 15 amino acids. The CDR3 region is CASSVEAGAQDTQYF. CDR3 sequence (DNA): TGTGCCAGCAGCGTAGAGGCAGGGGCCCAAGATACGCAGTATTTT.

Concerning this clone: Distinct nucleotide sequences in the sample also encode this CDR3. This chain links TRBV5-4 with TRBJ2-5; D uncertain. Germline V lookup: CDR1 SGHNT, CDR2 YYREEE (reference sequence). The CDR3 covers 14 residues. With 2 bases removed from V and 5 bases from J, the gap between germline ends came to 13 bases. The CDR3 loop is CASSLSVLVETQYF. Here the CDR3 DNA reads TGTGCCAGCAGCTTATCCGTTCTCGTCGAGACCCAGTACTTC.

In DNA, the CDR3 is TGTGCCAGCAGCTTATTTTGGGACAGGGTATACTTC. This encodes CASSLFWDRVYF. V and J are TRBV7-9 and TRBJ2-7, with TRBD1 matching over 9 bases. V dropped 2 bases and J dropped 13; count of bases not matched to a gene: 6. This CDR3 region has 12 residues. CDR1 SEHNR and CDR2 FQNEAQ come from the germline V gene (reference sequence).

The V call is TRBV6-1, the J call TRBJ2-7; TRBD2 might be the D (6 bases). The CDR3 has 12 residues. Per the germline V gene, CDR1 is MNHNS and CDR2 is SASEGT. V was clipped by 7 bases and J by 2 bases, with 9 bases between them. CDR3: CASKDYTYEQYF. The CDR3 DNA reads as TGTGCCAGCAAGGACTACACCTACGAGCAGTACTTC.

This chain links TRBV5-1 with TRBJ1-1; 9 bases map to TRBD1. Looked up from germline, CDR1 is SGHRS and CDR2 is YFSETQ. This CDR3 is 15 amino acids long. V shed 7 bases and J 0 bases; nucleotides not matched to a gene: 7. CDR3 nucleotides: TGCGCCAGCGGATCAACAGGGGGCATGAACACTGAAGCTTTCTTT. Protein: CASGSTGGMNTEAFF.

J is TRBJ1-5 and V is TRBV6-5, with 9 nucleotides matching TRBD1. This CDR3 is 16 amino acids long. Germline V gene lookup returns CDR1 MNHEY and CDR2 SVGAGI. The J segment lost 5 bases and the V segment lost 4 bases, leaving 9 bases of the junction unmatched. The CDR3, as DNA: TGTGCCAGCAGTTCCCACGCCGGACAGGGGCATCAGCCCCAGCATTTT. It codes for CASSSHAGQGHQPQHF.